One TCR beta chain is described in this entry. The germline V gene encodes CDR1 MDHEN and CDR2 SYDVKM. The CDR3 contains 16 residues. The V segment lost 3 bases and the J segment 7 bases; nucleotides outside the gene matches: 14. Use of 60 Vbeta and 13 Jbeta primers characterized the PCR. This table comes from immunoSEQ multiplex PCR, and its TCRdb copy is limited to in-frame clones, with some not included. The sample gives about 250,000 clones, under 90% of which show up once; 0.3% is in the top ten. The data originate from a study of cytomegalovirus exposure and HLA in healthy donors. V usage is TRBV28 and J usage is TRBJ1-2; 7 positions agree with TRBD1. The sequencing sample was made of PBMCs. The TCR was taken from a girl under 10 years old in good health and CMV-seronegative. DNA of the CDR3: TGTGCCAGCAGTTTTTCCCCCGGGACAGCTGGCATTGGCTACACCTTC. Translated, it gives CASSFSPGTAGIGYTF.